This passage covers 31 T cell receptor beta chains from one sample sequenced in a study of CD8 T cells in Susac syndrome. An amount of RNA that ranged from roughly 0.5 to 1 ug was reverse transcribed with random hexamers. Each CDR3 protein gets one entry after TCRdb re-called the immunoSEQ multiplex PCR reads with MiXCR. The profile shows roughly 70,000 distinct CDR3 sequences, over 95% of them singletons. Source material: CD4+ T cells from PBMCs. These receptors originate from a human donor with multiple sclerosis.

The chain recombines TRBV7-9 with TRBJ2-3, with D perhaps matching TRBD2 (5 bases). The germline gives CDR1 SEHNR, CDR2 FQNEAQ (reference sequence). The CDR3 length is 14 residues. The V end was cut by 2 bases, the J end by 6 bases, with 12 bases between. The CDR3 protein is CASSLRLLGDTQYF. The CDR3 DNA sequence: TGTGCCAGCAGCTTAAGACTACTGGGCGATACGCAGTATTTT.

This chain connects TRBV6-5 to TRBJ1-1, with D perhaps matching TRBD1 (5 bases). V was pared by 6 bases and J by 7 bases, with 18 bases between. Germline V gene data show CDR1 as MNHEY and CDR2 as SVGAGI. The CDR3 runs 14 residues. CDR3 region: CASRAGDATLEAFF. The CDR3 DNA is TGTGCCAGCAGGGCGGGGGATGCTACCCTTGAAGCTTTCTTT.

The chain uses TRBV5-6 and TRBJ2-7; D may be TRBD2 (5 bases). Looked up from germline, CDR1 is SGHDT and CDR2 is YYEEEE. The CDR3 spans 14 residues. Trimming removed 1 base from V and 2 bases from J, with 10 bases in between. The DNA of the CDR3 is TGTGCCAGCAGCTTGTGGCGGGCCCCCTACGAGCAGTACTTC. Encoded protein: CASSLWRAPYEQYF.

In its sample, this clonotype was seen once. The V call is TRBV7-2, the J call TRBJ1-5; TRBD1 matches 7 bases. This CDR3 is 14 amino acids long. J was trimmed by 7 bases and V by 5 bases; bases with no gene match: 8. The germline CDR1 and CDR2 sequences are SGHTA and FQGNSA. CDR3 in DNA: TGTGCCAGCAGCGAATACAGGGGAAGCCAGCCCCAGCATTTT. The encoded protein is CASSEYRGSQPQHF.

The chain employs TRBV2 and TRBJ1-6, with D tentatively TRBD1 (5 bases). Trimming shortened V by 7 bases and J by 7 bases, and 14 bases separated the two germline ends. The CDR3 loop spans 14 amino acids. Germline CDR1 is SNHLY and CDR2 is FYNNEI. The CDR3 protein is CASTPPGTNSPLHF. The CDR3 DNA follows: TGTGCCAGCACCCCCCCCGGGACGAATTCACCCCTCCACTTT.

This clonotype was detected only once. The chain has TRBV3-1 and TRBJ2-7; no clear D. Trimming shortened V by 4 bases and J by 0 bases, and 19 bases separated the two germline ends. The CDR3 spans 17 residues. CDR1 is LGHDT and CDR2 is YNNKEL in the germline V gene (reference sequence). The CDR3 sequence is CASSPPRRADFSYEQYF. Here the CDR3 DNA reads TGTGCCAGCAGCCCGCCAAGAAGGGCGGATTTCTCCTACGAGCAGTACTTC.

V usage is TRBV5-1 and J usage is TRBJ2-5; D gene uncertain. Germline V gene lookup returns CDR1 SGHRS and CDR2 YFSETQ. The CDR3 is made up of 14 amino acids. V was pared by 4 bases and J by 2 bases, with 12 bases between. CDR3 residues: CASSPRRNQETQYF. The DNA for the CDR3 is TGCGCCAGCAGCCCAAGACGGAATCAAGAGACCCAGTACTTC.

The chain links TRBV6-1 to TRBJ1-2; D is uncertain. CDR3 length: 17 residues. V was trimmed by 0 bases and J by 4 bases, leaving 18 bases between them. Looked up from germline, CDR1 is MNHNS and CDR2 is SASEGT. The DNA of the CDR3 is TGTGCCAGCAGTGAAGCGGCAGGATTCCGTTCTATCTATGGCTACACCTTC. Translating gives CASSEAAGFRSIYGYTF.

The rearrangement links TRBV5-1 to TRBJ2-1; tentative D call: TRBD2 (7 bases). From germline, CDR1 is SGHRS and CDR2 YFSETQ. The CDR3 has 13 amino acids. V lost 4 bases and J lost 8, with 13 bases in between. Here the CDR3 reads CASSGGANDEQFF. The CDR3 DNA sequence: TGCGCCAGCAGCGGGGGGGCCAACGATGAGCAGTTCTTC.

CDR3 in amino acids: CSAGGQGAQPQHF. CDR3 coding DNA: TGCAGTGCTGGGGGACAGGGAGCTCAGCCCCAGCATTTT. The chain employs TRBV20-1 and TRBJ1-5, with 9 nucleotides matching TRBD1. The CDR3 extends over 13 amino acids. After removal of 5 bases from V and 6 bases from J, the junction contained 5 bases not matched to a gene. From germline, CDR1 is DFQATT and CDR2 SNEGSKA (reference sequence).

The chain combines TRBV5-4 with TRBJ2-7; perhaps TRBD1 as D (6 bases). Trimming stripped 4 bases from V and 2 bases from J, with 10 bases between. The germline V gene encodes CDR1 SGHNT and CDR2 YYREEE (reference sequence). The CDR3 has 13 amino acids. The CDR3 coding sequence is TGTGCCAGCAGCCAGGGACAAACCTACGAGCAGTACTTC. Translated: CASSQGQTYEQYF.

The V and J genes are TRBV12-3 or TRBV12-4 and TRBJ1-6; no firm D call. The germline V and J ends were trimmed by 2 bases and 8 bases, with 13 bases remaining between them. The CDR3 extends over 15 amino acids. The CDR3 coding sequence is TGTGCCAGCAGTTTAATGGCAGGCGGCGATTCACCCCTCCACTTT. Translation gives CASSLMAGGDSPLHF.

The chain is built from TRBV6-1 and TRBJ2-3, with 9 bases that match TRBD2. The CDR3 length is 14 residues. Germline V gives CDR1 MNHNS, CDR2 SASEGT. J was trimmed by 1 base and V by 4 bases; bases with no gene match: 0. CDR3 protein: CASSASGGTDTQYF. CDR3 DNA sequence: TGTGCCAGCAGTGCTAGCGGGGGCACAGATACGCAGTATTTT.

The rearrangement links TRBV28 to TRBJ2-3; maybe TRBD2 (5 bases). The V gene's germline CDR1 is MDHEN and CDR2 SYDVKM. CDR3 length: 13 residues. The germline V and J ends were trimmed by 6 bases and 3 bases, with 10 bases remaining between them. The CDR3 loop is CASSLGKTDTQYF. CDR3 coding DNA: TGTGCCAGCAGCCTCGGGAAGACAGATACGCAGTATTTT. Full variable domain (outside the CDR3, taken from reference TRBV28 and TRBJ2-3): DVKVTQSSRYLVKRTGEKVFLECVQDMDHENMFWYRQDPGLGLRLIYFSYDVKMKEKGDIPEGYSVSREKKERFSLILESASTNQTSMYLCASSLGKTDTQYFGPGTRLTVL.

V gene TRBV4-1 combines with J gene TRBJ1-5; D unclear. V lost 1 base, J lost 4 bases, and 8 bases lay in between. The CDR3 consists of 14 residues. Germline V gene data show CDR1 as MGHRA and CDR2 as YSYEKL. CDR3 DNA sequence: TGCGCCAGCAGCCAAGGGTTGGGGAATCAGCCCCAGCATTTT. Its translation: CASSQGLGNQPQHF.

The rearrangement links TRBV4-3 to TRBJ2-3; a possible D gene is TRBD2 (7 bases). Germline assignment: CDR1 LGHNA and CDR2 YSLEER. Trimming pared 0 bases from V and 4 bases from J, leaving 17 bases between. This CDR3 contains 17 residues. The CDR3 loop reads CASSQDPRGGRADTQYF. CDR3 in DNA: TGCGCCAGCAGCCAAGATCCTAGGGGGGGAAGGGCAGATACGCAGTATTTT.

This chain joins TRBV12-3 or TRBV12-4 and TRBJ2-7; D gene ambiguous. This CDR3 is 12 amino acids long. Deletions cut 4 bases from V and 5 bases from J, with 9 bases between. The CDR3 sequence is CASSSNRDEQYF. In DNA form, the CDR3 reads TGTGCCAGCAGTTCAAACAGAGACGAGCAGTACTTC.

This clonotype was found once. The gene calls are TRBV20-1 and TRBJ1-6, with D unclear. The CDR3 runs 15 residues. V lost 1 base and J lost 12, with 19 bases in between. Germline lookup yields CDR1 DFQATT and CDR2 SNEGSKA (reference sequence). CDR3 residues: CSARAPGPRFRPLHF. The CDR3 DNA reads as TGCAGTGCTAGAGCCCCTGGACCCCGTTTTAGACCCCTCCACTTT.

The chain employs TRBV4-3 and TRBJ2-2; D is perhaps TRBD2 (5 bases). CDR3 length: 16 amino acids. Per the germline V gene, CDR1 is LGHNA and CDR2 is YSLEER. V lost 0 bases, J lost 2 bases, and 10 bases lay in between. In DNA, the CDR3 is TGCGCCAGCAGCCAAGATCCGGGAACAAACACCGGGGAGCTGTTTTTT. Protein: CASSQDPGTNTGELFF.

V and J are TRBV7-8 and TRBJ1-2, with TRBD1 matching 10 bases. The CDR3 sequence is 14 residues long. Looked up from germline, CDR1 is SGHVS and CDR2 is FQNEAQ. Trimming at V came to 3 bases and at J to 6 bases, leaving 4 bases not matched to a gene. The CDR3 here is CASSFAGTGDGYTF. Written as DNA, the CDR3 is TGTGCCAGCAGCTTCGCCGGGACAGGGGATGGCTACACCTTC. Full variable domain (rest looked up from reference TRBV7-8 and TRBJ1-2): GAGVSQSPRYKVAKRGQDVALRCDPISGHVSLFWYQQALGQGPEFLTYFQNEAQLDKSGLPSDRFFAERPEGSVSTLKIQRTQQEDSAVYLCASSFAGTGDGYTFGSGTRLTVV.

The chain uses TRBV7-8 and TRBJ1-5; D not resolved. The CDR3 is 16 amino acids. V shed 1 base and J shed 0 bases, with 10 bases lying between them. Germline-derived CDR1 and CDR2 are SGHVS and FQNEAQ. The CDR3 nucleotides are TGTGCCAGCAGCTTAGTAGACGGGTATAGCAATCAGCCCCAGCATTTT. This sequence encodes CASSLVDGYSNQPQHF.

This chain connects TRBV29-1 to TRBJ2-1; D not resolved. Trimming pared 3 bases from V and 10 bases from J, leaving 7 bases between. The germline V gene encodes CDR1 SQVTM and CDR2 ANQGSEA. CDR3 length: 10 residues. The CDR3, as DNA: TGCAGCGTTGAGTCAGTCGAGCAGTTCTTC. It translates to CSVESVEQFF.

The chain has TRBV9 and TRBJ2-1, with unresolved D. Trimming left V 1 base short and J 9 bases short, with 14 bases between. Per the germline V gene, CDR1 is SGDLS and CDR2 is YYNGEE. The CDR3 is 14 residues long. Written as DNA, the CDR3 is TGTGCCAGCAGCGTAACGGTGGCAGTCGGTGAGCAGTTCTTC. Its translation: CASSVTVAVGEQFF.

The gene calls are TRBV29-1 and TRBJ2-7, with D perhaps matching TRBD2 (6 bases). Looked up from germline, CDR1 is SQVTM and CDR2 is ANQGSEA. The CDR3 runs to 15 residues. With 1 base removed from V and 0 bases from J, the gap between germline ends came to 13 bases. The CDR3 spells CSVEAPGSYSYEQYF. The CDR3 region has the DNA TGCAGCGTTGAAGCCCCCGGGAGCTACTCCTACGAGCAGTACTTC.

The chain uses TRBV7-8 and TRBJ2-3; 11 nucleotides line up with TRBD2. V gave up 5 bases and J gave up 5 bases; unmatched junction bases: 6. The CDR3 has 15 amino acids. CDR1 and CDR2 (germline): SGHVS, FQNEAQ. This CDR3 reads CASSLGLAGGDTQYF. The CDR3 DNA reads TGTGCCAGCAGCCTAGGACTAGCGGGTGGAGATACGCAGTATTTT.

The rearrangement uses TRBV12-3 or TRBV12-4 and TRBJ1-1, with 7 bases matching TRBD1. V lost 5 bases, J lost 5 bases, and 11 bases stayed unmatched. The CDR3 is 15 amino acids. DNA of the CDR3: TGTGCCAGCAGTCTGCCACAGGGGTCGGCGACTGAAGCTTTCTTT. Amino acid sequence: CASSLPQGSATEAFF.

The table lists this clonotype with a few counts. The chain recombines TRBV4-2 with TRBJ2-1; D is undetermined. Trimming removed 5 bases at V and 9 bases at J, with 14 bases between. The CDR3 has 13 residues. CDR1 and CDR2 (germline): LGHNA, YNFKEQ. CDR3 DNA sequence: TGTGCCAGCAGCACCCGGGCCTTCGGTGAGCAGTTCTTC. It specifies CASSTRAFGEQFF.

This chain joins TRBV5-1 and TRBJ1-1; no reliable D call. CDR3 length: 15 residues. The germline V and J ends were trimmed by 5 bases and 6 bases, with 20 bases remaining between them. Per germline, CDR1 SGHRS and CDR2 YFSETQ. CDR3: CASSFPDPLGAEAFF. CDR3 nucleotide sequence: TGCGCCAGCAGTTTCCCGGACCCCCTCGGGGCTGAAGCTTTCTTT.

The chain is built from TRBV5-1 and TRBJ1-6; D may be TRBD1 (6 bases). V shed 0 bases and J shed 6 bases, with 13 bases lying between them. The CDR3 is made up of 16 amino acids. Germline CDR1 reads SGHRS; CDR2 reads YFSETQ. The CDR3 nucleotides read TGCGCCAGCAGCTTGGCCTGGATCAGGGGTAATTCACCCCTCCACTTT. Protein: CASSLAWIRGNSPLHF.

CDR3 loop: CSATLAGVSYNEQFF. The CDR3 DNA sequence: TGCAGTGCTACACTAGCGGGGGTTTCCTACAATGAGCAGTTCTTC. J is TRBJ2-1 and V is TRBV20-1; the match to TRBD2 covers 11 bases. CDR1 DFQATT and CDR2 SNEGSKA come from the germline V gene (reference sequence). Trimming cost V 4 bases and J 1 base; bases outside gene matches: 3. This CDR3 spans 15 amino acids.

The chain couples TRBV4-2 to TRBJ1-1, with D unclear. The CDR3 consists of 16 residues. CDR1 and CDR2 (germline): LGHNA, YNFKEQ. Trimming pared 1 base from V and 0 bases from J, leaving 12 bases between. The CDR3 DNA reads as TGTGCCAGCAGCCAAGTCGGACGACAAGTGAACACTGAAGCTTTCTTT. This translates into CASSQVGRQVNTEAFF.